The rows below give T cell receptor beta chains drawn from one sample of a study of blood T cell repertoires in COVID-19. Some clones are missing from TCRdb's copy, which holds only in-frame ones; the method was immunoSEQ multiplex PCR. The repertoire includes about 150,000 clones, about 80% of them detected once, and about 29% sits in the top ten. Material: peripheral blood. All receptors derive from a woman aged 55-69 years with acute or convalescent COVID-19. The CDR3 runs from the conserved cysteine through the conserved F or W. A D gene is named only where the DNA matches it firmly. Not every row has a clone size; where given, it reads once, few, many or a size class.

>-|-|TRBV28|TRBJ1-3
CASTKQGYSGNTIYF
TGTGCCAGCACCAAACAGGGCTACTCTGGAAACACCATATATTTT
>-|-|TRBV12-3/TRBV12-4|TRBJ1-2
CASTGTYGYTF
TGTGCCAGCACTGGGACTTACGGCTACACCTTC
>-|-|TRBV29-1|TRBJ1-2
CSDRQNYGYTF
TGCAGCGACAGGCAAAACTATGGCTACACCTTC
>-|-|TRBV5-1|TRBJ1-1
CASSARDSNTEAFF
TGCGCCAGCAGCGCCCGGGACTCGAACACTGAAGCTTTCTTT
>-|-|TRBV5-4|TRBJ1-3
CASRRDSSSGNTIYF
TGTGCCAGCCGAAGGGACTCGAGCTCTGGAAACACCATATATTTT
>-|-|TRBV5-1|TRBJ2-3
CASSLLEATDTQYF
TGCGCCAGCAGCTTACTAGAGGCCACAGATACGCAGTATTTT
>-|-|TRBV19|TRBJ1-1
CASTPGEDIPFLGTEAFF
TGTGCCAGTACCCCCGGGGAAGACATTCCGTTTCTTGGCACTGAAGCTTTCTTT
>-|-|TRBV19|TRBJ1-2
CASRAGGNGRIYGYTF
TGTGCCAGTAGGGCTGGGGGGAACGGACGGATCTATGGCTACACCTTC
>-|-|TRBV5-4|TRBJ1-1
CASSLGRGNTEAFF
TGTGCCAGCAGCTTGGGCCGGGGGAACACTGAAGCTTTCTTT
>-|-|TRBV6-1|TRBJ1-3
CASSEASILSGNTIYF
TGTGCCAGCAGTGAAGCTAGCATCCTCTCTGGAAACACCATATATTTT
>-|TRBD1|TRBV7-8|TRBJ1-2
CASSLLDRGYGYTF
TGTGCCAGCAGCTTGCTCGACAGGGGCTATGGCTACACCTTC
>-|-|TRBV6-5|TRBJ1-1
CASSYPQGSIYVAFF
TGTGCCAGCAGTTATCCCCAGGGGAGTATTTATGTAGCTTTCTTT
>-|-|TRBV29-1|TRBJ2-7
CSVEVGGGGYEQYF
TGCAGCGTTGAAGTAGGGGGGGGCGGATATGAGCAGTACTTC
>-|-|TRBV2|TRBJ1-5
CASTMREDQPQHF
TGTGCCAGCACAATGAGGGAGGACCAGCCCCAGCATTTT
>-|-|TRBV5-1|TRBJ1-5
CASSLGDNSNQPQHF
TGCGCCAGCAGCTTGGGGGACAATAGCAATCAGCCCCAGCATTTT
>few|TRBD2|TRBV3-1/TRBV3-2|TRBJ2-5
CASSQEVSAGVPETQYF
TGTGCCAGCAGCCAAGAAGTCTCAGCGGGGGTCCCAGAGACCCAGTACTTC
>-|TRBD1|TRBV4-1|TRBJ1-2
CASSRMDRVAYGYTF
TGCGCCAGCAGCCGAATGGACAGGGTGGCCTATGGCTACACCTTC
>-|TRBD1|TRBV5-4|TRBJ1-1
CASSLDRGLMNTEAFF
TGTGCCAGCAGCCTAGACAGGGGCTTAATGAACACTGAAGCTTTCTTT
>-|-|TRBV5-6|TRBJ1-1
CASSSFRGSELNTEAFF
TGTGCCAGCAGCTCCTTCCGAGGCAGCGAATTAAACACTGAAGCTTTCTTT
>-|TRBD1|TRBV10-3|TRBJ1-2
CAISSGQGTIGYTF
TGTGCCATCAGTTCCGGACAGGGGACGATTGGCTACACCTTC
>-|-|TRBV14|TRBJ1-1
CASSHWRSPMNTEAFF
TGTGCCAGCAGCCATTGGCGGAGTCCCATGAACACTGAAGCTTTCTTT
>-|TRBD1|TRBV12-3/TRBV12-4|TRBJ1-1
CASRSGQGTEAFF
TGTGCCAGCAGATCCGGACAGGGCACTGAAGCTTTCTTT
>-|TRBD2|TRBV18|TRBJ2-2
CASSPRELTGELFF
TGTGCCAGCTCACCGCGGGAGCTCACCGGGGAGCTGTTTTTT
>-|TRBD1|TRBV5-6|TRBJ1-4
CASSLRGTGVREKLFF
TGTGCCAGCAGCTTGAGGGGGACAGGGGTAAGGGAAAAACTGTTTTTT
>-|-|TRBV14|TRBJ1-6
CASSQEGVPGGPLHF
TGTGCCAGCAGCCAAGAAGGGGTCCCCGGTGGACCCCTCCACTTT
>-|TRBD2|TRBV18|TRBJ2-1
CASSPSSGGPYNEQFF
TGTGCCAGCTCACCGTCTAGCGGGGGGCCTTACAATGAGCAGTTCTTC
>-|TRBD1|TRBV6-4|TRBJ2-1
CASSPRPGGLSSYNEQFF
TGTGCCAGCTCACCTCGGCCAGGGGGCCTGAGCTCCTACAATGAGCAGTTCTTC
>-|TRBD1|TRBV5-5|TRBJ1-2
CASRGQGGYGYTF
TGTGCCAGCAGAGGACAGGGTGGTTATGGCTACACCTTC
>-|-|TRBV29-1|TRBJ1-2
CSSRHTADYGYTF
TGCAGTTCTAGGCATACCGCTGACTATGGCTACACCTTC
>-|TRBD2|TRBV28|TRBJ2-1
CASSFTGGLHNEQFF
TGTGCCAGCAGTTTCACGGGGGGGTTGCACAATGAGCAGTTCTTC
>-|-|TRBV2|TRBJ1-6
CASFLYNSPLHF
TGTGCCAGCTTCTTGTATAATTCACCCCTCCACTTT
>-|TRBD1|TRBV7-9|TRBJ1-1
CASSLGTGRTEAFF
TGTGCCAGCAGCTTAGGGACAGGGAGGACTGAAGCTTTCTTT
>-|-|TRBV7-9|TRBJ2-2
CASMAGQITGELFF
TGTGCCAGCATGGCGGGACAGATCACCGGGGAGCTGTTTTTT
>-|-|TRBV2|TRBJ1-5
CASRPAGGSRPQHF
TGTGCCAGCAGGCCCGCGGGAGGTTCCAGGCCCCAGCATTTT
>few|-|TRBV7-6|TRBJ1-6
CASSQLGGYNSPLHF
TGTGCCAGCAGCCAGCTAGGGGGCTATAATTCACCCCTCCACTTT
>-|-|TRBV18|TRBJ2-2
CASSPAGRTGELFF
TGTGCCAGCTCACCGGCAGGGAGGACCGGGGAGCTGTTTTTT
>-|TRBD2|TRBV7-9|TRBJ2-3
CASSSRAGGLRDTQYF
TGTGCCAGCAGCTCCAGAGCGGGGGGTTTAAGGGATACGCAGTATTTT
>-|-|TRBV5-6|TRBJ1-6
CASSPGRSSYNSPLHF
TGTGCCAGCAGCCCGGGAAGGAGCTCCTATAATTCACCCCTCCACTTT
>-|-|TRBV2|TRBJ1-5
CASNSLAGNQPQHF
TGTGCCAGCAACTCTCTGGCGGGTAATCAGCCCCAGCATTTT
>-|-|TRBV6-5|TRBJ1-2
CASSYSQAEGYGYTF
TGTGCCAGCAGTTACTCTCAGGCCGAGGGATATGGCTACACCTTC
>-|TRBD1|TRBV20-1|TRBJ1-2
CSASTRVGGGYTF
TGCAGTGCTAGTACCCGGGTAGGGGGCGGCTACACCTTC
>-|-|TRBV4-1|TRBJ1-2
CASSQETQAYGYTF
TGCGCCAGCAGCCAAGAAACACAGGCCTATGGCTACACCTTC
>few|TRBD1|TRBV12-3/TRBV12-4|TRBJ2-1
CASRQGSYNEQFF
TGTGCCAGTCGACAGGGATCCTACAATGAGCAGTTCTTC
>-|-|TRBV24-1|TRBJ1-4
CATSDAQGEKLFF
TGTGCCACCAGTGATGCCCAGGGGGAAAAACTGTTTTTT
>-|TRBD1|TRBV5-8|TRBJ1-1
CASSRDRLNTEAFF
TGTGCCAGCAGCAGGGACAGGTTAAACACTGAAGCTTTCTTT
>-|TRBD1|TRBV5-1|TRBJ1-1
CASSHQPDRVVSEAFF
TGCGCCAGCAGCCATCAACCCGACAGGGTGGTCTCTGAAGCTTTCTTT